This T cell receptor (beta chain) comes out of a study of blood T cell repertoires in COVID-19. Study-wide background: Samples representing acute and convalescent COVID-19 were sourced from the United States, Italy and Spain. PBMCs, B-cell-depleted T cells, or T cells were the source of the cDNA or gDNA that made up the material.

Original analysis: Researchers report that nucleated cell counts were estimated from reference gene primer amplification. Sequencing used immunoSEQ multiplex PCR; TCRdb keeps in-frame clones, though not all of them. V, J and clone size were drawn from that table, and D and trimming were deduced from the DNA. The sample consists of approximately 300,000 clones, 75% to 90% of them appearing once. This clone was detected once. The TCR was taken from a woman between 40 and 50 years old with acute or convalescent COVID-19. Sequenced input: peripheral blood.

CDR3 nucleotide sequence: TGTGCCAGCAGCCCAAGGGCGGGGAGTGGAAACACCATATATTTT. Translated, it gives CASSPRAGSGNTIYF. The chain recombines TRBV9 with TRBJ1-3, with unresolved D. CDR1 is SGDLS and CDR2 is YYNGEE in the germline V gene. Trimming removed 4 bases from V and 3 bases from J, with 14 bases in between. The CDR3 has 15 residues. Using reference TRBV9 and TRBJ1-3 for the parts outside the CDR3, the full variable domain is DSGVTQTPKHLITATGQRVTLRCSPRSGDLSVYWYQQSLDQGLQFLIQYYNGEERAKGNILERFSAQQFPDLHSELNLSSLELGDSALYFCASSPRAGSGNTIYFGEGSWLTVV.